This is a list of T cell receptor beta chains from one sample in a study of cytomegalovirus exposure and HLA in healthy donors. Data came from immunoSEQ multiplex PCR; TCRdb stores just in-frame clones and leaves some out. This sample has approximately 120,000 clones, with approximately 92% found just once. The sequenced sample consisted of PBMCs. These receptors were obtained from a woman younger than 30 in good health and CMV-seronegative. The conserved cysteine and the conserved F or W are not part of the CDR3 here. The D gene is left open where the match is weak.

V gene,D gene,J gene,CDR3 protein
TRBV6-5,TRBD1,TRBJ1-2,ASSYSDRDYGYT
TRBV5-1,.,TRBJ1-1,ASRPQGTAGKAMNTEAF
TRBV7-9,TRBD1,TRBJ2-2,ASSSAQGSNTGELF
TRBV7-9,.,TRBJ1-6,ASSLAQDNSPLH
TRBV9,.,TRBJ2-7,ASSSWSGEQY
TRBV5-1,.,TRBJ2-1,ASSLGPLSGEQF
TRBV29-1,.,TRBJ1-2,SALGGGKDYGYT
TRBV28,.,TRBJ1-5,ASSLPQWAMQPQH
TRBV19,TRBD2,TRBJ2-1,ASSILAGGSNEQF
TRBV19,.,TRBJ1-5,ASTPRSYSNQPQH
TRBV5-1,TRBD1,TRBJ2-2,ASSSTGTGAPGELF
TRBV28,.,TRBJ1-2,ASSSLNYGYT
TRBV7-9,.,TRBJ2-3,ASRGGLDTQY
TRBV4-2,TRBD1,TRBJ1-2,ASSQGQGEFYGYT
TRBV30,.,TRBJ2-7,ACTSAGRTYEQY
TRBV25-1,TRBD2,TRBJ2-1,ASSLAGEGGEQF
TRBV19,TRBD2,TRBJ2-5,ASSKGLAGLQETQY
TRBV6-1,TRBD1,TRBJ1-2,ASSEGGQASNYGYT
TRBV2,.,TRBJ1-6,ASSEGGPSYNSPLH
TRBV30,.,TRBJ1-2,AWSVLFYGYT
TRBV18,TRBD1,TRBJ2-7,ASSPGTEYEQY
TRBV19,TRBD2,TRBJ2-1,ASSTIAGVKF
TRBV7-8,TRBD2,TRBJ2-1,ASSSRWLAGKNEQF
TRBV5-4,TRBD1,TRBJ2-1,ASSKEGTGGFLEQF
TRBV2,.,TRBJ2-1,ASVVRVSYNEQF
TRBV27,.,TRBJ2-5,ASSSLRKRNQETQY
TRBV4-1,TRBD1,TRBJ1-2,ASSQDNRGPNYGYT
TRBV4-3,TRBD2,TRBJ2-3,ASSQGLAGTDTQY
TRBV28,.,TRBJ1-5,ASSPTLFNQPQH
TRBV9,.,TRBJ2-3,ASSARGGSADTQY
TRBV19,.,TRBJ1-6,ASSYAASSYNSPLH
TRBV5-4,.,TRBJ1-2,ASSLDAAIDGYT
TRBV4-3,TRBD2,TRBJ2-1,ASSRGREGNEQF
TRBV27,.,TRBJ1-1,ASSTMTGLNTEAF
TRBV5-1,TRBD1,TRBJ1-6,ASSPGQVLHFLNSPLH
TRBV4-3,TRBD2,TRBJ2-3,ASSLGRGAGSSGRTDTQY
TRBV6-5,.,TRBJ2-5,ASSLRQGRRETQY